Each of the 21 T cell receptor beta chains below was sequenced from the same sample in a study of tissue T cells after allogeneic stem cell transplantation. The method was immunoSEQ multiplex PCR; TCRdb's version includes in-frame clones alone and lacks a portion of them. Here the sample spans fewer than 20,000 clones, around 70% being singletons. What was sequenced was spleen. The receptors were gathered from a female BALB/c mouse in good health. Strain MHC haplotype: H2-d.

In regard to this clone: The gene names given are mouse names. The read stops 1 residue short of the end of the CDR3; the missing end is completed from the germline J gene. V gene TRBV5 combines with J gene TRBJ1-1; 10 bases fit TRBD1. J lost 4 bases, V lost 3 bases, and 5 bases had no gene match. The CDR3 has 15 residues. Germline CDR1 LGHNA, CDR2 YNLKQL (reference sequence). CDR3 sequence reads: CASSHDRGRVTEVFF. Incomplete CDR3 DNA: TGTGCCAGCAGCCATGACAGGGGGCGCGTCACAGAAGTCTTC.

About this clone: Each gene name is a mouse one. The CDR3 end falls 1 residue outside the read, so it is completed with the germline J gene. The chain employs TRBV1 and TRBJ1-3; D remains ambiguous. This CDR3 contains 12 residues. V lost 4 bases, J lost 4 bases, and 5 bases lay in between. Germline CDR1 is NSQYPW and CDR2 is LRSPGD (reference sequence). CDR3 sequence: CTCSVQGNTLYF. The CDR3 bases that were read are TGCACCTGCAGTGTACAGGGAAATACGCTCTAT.

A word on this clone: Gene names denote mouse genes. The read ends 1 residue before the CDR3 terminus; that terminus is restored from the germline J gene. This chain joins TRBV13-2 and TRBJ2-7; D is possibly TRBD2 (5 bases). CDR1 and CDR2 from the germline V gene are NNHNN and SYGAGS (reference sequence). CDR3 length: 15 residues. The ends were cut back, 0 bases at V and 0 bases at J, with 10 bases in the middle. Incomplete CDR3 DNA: TGTGCCAGCGGTGATGCTGGGAGGAGCTCCTATGAACAGTAC. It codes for CASGDAGRSSYEQY. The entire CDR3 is CASGDAGRSSYEQYF.

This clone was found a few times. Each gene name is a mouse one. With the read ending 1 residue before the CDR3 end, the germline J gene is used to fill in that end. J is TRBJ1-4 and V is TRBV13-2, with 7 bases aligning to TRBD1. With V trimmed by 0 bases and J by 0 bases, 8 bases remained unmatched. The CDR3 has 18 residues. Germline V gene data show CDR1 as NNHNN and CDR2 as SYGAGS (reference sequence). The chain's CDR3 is CASGDEGGQQISNERLFF. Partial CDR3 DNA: TGTGCCAGCGGTGATGAGGGGGGACAGCAAATTTCCAACGAAAGATTATTT.

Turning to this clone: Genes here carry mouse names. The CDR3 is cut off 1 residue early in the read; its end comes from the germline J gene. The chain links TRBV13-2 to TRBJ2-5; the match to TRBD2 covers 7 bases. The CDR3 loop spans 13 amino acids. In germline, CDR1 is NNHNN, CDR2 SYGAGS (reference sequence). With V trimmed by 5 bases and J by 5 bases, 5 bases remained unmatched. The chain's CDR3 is CASGGGKGDTQYF. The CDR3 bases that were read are TGTGCCAGCGGGGGGGGGAAGGGAGACACCCAGTAC.

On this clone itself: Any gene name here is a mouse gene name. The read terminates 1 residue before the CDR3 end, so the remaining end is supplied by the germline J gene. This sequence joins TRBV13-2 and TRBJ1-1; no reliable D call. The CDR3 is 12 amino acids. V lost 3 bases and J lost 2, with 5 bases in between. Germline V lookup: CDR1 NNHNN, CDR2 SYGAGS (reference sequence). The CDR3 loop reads CASGAGNTEVFF. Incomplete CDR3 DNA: TGTGCCAGCGGTGCGGGTAACACAGAAGTCTTC.

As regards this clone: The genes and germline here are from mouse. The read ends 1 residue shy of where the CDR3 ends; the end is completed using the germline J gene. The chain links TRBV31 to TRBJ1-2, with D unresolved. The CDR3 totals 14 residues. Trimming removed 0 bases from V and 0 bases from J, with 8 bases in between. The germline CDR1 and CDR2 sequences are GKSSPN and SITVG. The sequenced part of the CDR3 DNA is TGTGCCTGGAGTCTAACACACCCAAACTCCGACTACACC. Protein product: CAWSLTHPNSDYT. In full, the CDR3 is CAWSLTHPNSDYTF.

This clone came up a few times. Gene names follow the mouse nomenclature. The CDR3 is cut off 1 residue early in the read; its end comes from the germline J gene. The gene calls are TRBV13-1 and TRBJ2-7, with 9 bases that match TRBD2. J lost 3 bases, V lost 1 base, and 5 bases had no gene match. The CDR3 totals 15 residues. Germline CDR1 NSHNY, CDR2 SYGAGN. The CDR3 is CASSDSRDWDYEQYF. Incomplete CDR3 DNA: TGTGCCAGCAGTGATAGTAGGGACTGGGACTATGAACAGTAC.

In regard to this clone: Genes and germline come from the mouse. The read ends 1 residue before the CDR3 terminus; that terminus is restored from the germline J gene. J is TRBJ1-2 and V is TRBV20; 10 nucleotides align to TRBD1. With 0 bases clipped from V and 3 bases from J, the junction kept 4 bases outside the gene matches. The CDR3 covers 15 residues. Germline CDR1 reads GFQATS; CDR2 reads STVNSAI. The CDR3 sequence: CGARDRDRGDSDYTF. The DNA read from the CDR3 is TGTGGTGCTAGGGACCGGGACAGGGGTGACTCCGACTACACC.

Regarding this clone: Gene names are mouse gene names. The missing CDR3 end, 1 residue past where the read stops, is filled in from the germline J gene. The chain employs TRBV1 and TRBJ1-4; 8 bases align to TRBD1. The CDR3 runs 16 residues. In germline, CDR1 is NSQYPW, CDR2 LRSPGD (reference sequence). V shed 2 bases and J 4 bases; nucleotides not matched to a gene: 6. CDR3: CTCSAQGAAGNERLFF. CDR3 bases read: TGCACCTGCAGTGCACAGGGGGCTGCAGGCAACGAAAGATTATTT. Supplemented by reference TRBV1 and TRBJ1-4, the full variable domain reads VTLLEQNPRWRLVPRGQAVNLRCILKNSQYPWMSWYQQDLQKQLQWLFTLRSPGDKEVKSLPGADYLATRVTDTELRLQVANMSQGRTLYCTCSAQGAAGNERLFFGHGTKLSVL.

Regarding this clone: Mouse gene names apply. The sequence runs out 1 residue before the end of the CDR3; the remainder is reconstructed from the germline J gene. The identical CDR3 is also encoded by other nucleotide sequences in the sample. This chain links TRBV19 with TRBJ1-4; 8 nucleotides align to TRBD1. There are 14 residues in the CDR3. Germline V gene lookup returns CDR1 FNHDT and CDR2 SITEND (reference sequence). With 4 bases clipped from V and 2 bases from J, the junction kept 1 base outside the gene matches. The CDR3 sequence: CASSGDRSNERLFF. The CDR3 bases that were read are TGTGCCAGCAGTGGGGACAGGTCCAACGAAAGATTATTT.

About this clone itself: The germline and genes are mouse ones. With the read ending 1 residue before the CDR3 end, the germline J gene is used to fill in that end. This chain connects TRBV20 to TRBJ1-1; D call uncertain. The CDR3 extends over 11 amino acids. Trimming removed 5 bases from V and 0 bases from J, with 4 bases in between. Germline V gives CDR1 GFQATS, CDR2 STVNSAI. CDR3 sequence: CGALTNTEVFF. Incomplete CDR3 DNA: TGTGGTGCTTTGACAAACACAGAAGTCTTC.

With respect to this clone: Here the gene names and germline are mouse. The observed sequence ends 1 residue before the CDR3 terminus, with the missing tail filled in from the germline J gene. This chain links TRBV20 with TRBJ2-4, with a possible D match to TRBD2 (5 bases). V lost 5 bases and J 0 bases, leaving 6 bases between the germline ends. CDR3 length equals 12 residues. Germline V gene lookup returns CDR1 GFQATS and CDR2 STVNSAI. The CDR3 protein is CGAWGSQNTLYF. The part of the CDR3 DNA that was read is TGTGGTGCTTGGGGAAGTCAAAACACCTTGTAC. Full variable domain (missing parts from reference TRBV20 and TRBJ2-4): GALVYQYPRRTICKSGTSMRMECQAVGFQATSVAWYRQSPQKTFELIALSTVNSAIKYEQNFTQEKFPISHPNLSFSSMTVLNAYLEDRGLYLCGAWGSQNTLYFGAGTRLSVL.

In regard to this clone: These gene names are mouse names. The CDR3 is CASSQVPTGHTEVFF. The CDR3 DNA, read in part, is TGTGCCAGCAGCCAAGTCCCGACAGGCCACACAGAAGTCTTC. The chain couples TRBV5 to TRBJ1-1; D possibly corresponds to TRBD1 (6 bases). The read terminates 1 residue ahead of where the CDR3 ends, so the germline J gene completes it. Germline V CDR1 and CDR2: LGHNA, YNLKQL (reference sequence). This CDR3 region has 15 residues. V lost 1 base, J lost 3 bases, and 12 bases lay in between.

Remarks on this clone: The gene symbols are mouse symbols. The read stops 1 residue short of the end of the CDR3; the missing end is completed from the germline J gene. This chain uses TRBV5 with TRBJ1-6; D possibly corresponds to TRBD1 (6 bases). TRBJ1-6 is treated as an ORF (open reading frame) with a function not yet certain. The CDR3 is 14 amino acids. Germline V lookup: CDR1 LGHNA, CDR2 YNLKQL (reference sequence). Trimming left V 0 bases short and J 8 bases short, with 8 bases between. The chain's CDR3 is CASSQDNRDSPLYF. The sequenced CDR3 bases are TGTGCCAGCAGCCAAGATAACAGGGATTCGCCCCTCTAC.

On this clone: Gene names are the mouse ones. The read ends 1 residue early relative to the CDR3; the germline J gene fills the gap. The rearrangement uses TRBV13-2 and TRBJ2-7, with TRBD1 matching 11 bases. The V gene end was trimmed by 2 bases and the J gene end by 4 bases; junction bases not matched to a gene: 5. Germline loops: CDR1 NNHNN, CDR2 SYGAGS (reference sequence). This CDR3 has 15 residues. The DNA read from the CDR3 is TGTGCCAGCGGTGAGCCGGGGACAGGGGGATATGAACAGTAC. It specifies CASGEPGTGGYEQY. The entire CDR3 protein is CASGEPGTGGYEQYF.

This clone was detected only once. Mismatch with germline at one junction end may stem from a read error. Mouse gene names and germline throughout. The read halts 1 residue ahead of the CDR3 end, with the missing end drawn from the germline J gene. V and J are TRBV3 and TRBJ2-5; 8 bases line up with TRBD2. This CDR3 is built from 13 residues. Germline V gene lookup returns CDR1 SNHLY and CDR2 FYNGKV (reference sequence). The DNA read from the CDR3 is TGTGCCAGCAGCTCGACTGGGGCAGACGCCCAGTAC. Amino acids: CASSSTGADAQY. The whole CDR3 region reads CASSSTGADAQYF.

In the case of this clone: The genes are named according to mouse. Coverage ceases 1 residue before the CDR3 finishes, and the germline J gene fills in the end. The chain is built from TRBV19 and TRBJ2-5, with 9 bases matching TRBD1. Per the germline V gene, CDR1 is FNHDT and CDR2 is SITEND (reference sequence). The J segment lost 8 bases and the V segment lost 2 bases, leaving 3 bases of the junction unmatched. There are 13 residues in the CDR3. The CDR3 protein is CASSIGTGSTQYF. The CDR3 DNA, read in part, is TGTGCCAGCAGTATCGGGACAGGGTCCACCCAGTAC.

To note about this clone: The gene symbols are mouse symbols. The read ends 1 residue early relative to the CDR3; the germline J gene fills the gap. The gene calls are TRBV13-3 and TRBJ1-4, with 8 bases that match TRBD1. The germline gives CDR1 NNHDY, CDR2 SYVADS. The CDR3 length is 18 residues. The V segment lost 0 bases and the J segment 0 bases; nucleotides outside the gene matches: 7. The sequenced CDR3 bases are TGTGCCAGCAGTGATGTTAGGACAGGGCCAATTTCCAACGAAAGATTATTT. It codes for CASSDVRTGPISNERLF. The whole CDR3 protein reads CASSDVRTGPISNERLFF.

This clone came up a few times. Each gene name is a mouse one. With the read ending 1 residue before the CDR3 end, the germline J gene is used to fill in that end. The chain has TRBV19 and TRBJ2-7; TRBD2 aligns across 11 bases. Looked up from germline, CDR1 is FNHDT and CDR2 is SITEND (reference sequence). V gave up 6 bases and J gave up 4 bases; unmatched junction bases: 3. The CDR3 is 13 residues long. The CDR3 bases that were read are TGTGCCAGCACCGGGACTGGGGGTTATGAACAGTAC. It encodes CASTGTGGYEQY. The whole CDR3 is CASTGTGGYEQYF.

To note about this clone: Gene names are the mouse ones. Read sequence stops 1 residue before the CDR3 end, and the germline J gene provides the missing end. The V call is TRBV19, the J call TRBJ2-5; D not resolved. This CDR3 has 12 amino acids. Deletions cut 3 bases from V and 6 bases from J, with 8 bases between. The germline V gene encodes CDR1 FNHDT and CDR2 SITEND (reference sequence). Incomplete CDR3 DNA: TGTGCCAGCAGTAACCCGGGGGACACCCAGTAC. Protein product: CASSNPGDTQY. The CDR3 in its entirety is CASSNPGDTQYF.